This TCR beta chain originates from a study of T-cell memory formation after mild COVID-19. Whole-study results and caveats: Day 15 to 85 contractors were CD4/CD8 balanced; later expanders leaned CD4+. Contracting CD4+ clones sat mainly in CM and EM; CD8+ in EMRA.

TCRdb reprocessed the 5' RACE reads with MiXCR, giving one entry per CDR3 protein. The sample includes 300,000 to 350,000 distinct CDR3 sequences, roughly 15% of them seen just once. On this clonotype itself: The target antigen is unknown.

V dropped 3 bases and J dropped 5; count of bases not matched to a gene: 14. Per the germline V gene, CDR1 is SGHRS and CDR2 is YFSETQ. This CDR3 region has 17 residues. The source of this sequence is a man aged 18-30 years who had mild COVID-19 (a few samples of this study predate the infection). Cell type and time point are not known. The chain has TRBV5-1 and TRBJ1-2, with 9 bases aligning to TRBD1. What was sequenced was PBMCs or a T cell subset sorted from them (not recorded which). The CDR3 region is CASSSSRDRALDYGYTF. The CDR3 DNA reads TGCGCCAGCAGCTCCTCCCGGGACAGGGCTTTGGATTATGGCTACACCTTC. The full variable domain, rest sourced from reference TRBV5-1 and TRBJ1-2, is KAGVTQTPRYLIKTRGQQVTLSCSPISGHRSVSWYQQTPGQGLQFLFEYFSETQRNKGNFPGRFSGRQFSNSRSEMNVSTLELGDSALYLCASSSSRDRALDYGYTFGSGTRLTVV.